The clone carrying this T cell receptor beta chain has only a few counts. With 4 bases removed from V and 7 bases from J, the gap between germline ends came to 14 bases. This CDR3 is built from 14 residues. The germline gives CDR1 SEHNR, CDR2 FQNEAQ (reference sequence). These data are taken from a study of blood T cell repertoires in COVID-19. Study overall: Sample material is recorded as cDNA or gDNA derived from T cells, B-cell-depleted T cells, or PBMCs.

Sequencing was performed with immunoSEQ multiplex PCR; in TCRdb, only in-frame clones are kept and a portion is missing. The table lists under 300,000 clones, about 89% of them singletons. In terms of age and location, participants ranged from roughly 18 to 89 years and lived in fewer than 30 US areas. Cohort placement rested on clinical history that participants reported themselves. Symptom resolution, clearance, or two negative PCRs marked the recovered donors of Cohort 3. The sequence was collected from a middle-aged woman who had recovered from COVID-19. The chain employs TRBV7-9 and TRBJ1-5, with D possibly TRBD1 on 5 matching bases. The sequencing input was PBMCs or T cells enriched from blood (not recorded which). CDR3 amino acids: CASSSTRGSQPQHF. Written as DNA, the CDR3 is TGTGCCAGCAGCTCAACGCGGGGGAGCCAGCCCCAGCATTTT.